This T cell receptor beta chain was captured in a study of T-cell reconstitution after alpha-beta-depleted transplantation in children. Whole-study results and caveats: Surviving recipient cells, namely T cells and thymic progenitors, were the source of high day-60 TCRbeta diversity in some patients. Where alpha-beta T cells came from about two months after transplant was reportedly several hundred expanded graft clones.

About this clonotype itself: The antigen is unknown.

Preparation of the TCRbeta library used unique molecular identifiers. One entry per CDR3 protein, called by TCRdb with MiXCR from the PCR reads. This table holds about 440,000 distinct CDR3 sequences, roughly two fifths found once. The CDR3 is 15 residues long. V trimming: 11 bases; J trimming: 5 bases; junction bases outside the gene matches: 12. Per germline, CDR1 MDHEN and CDR2 SYDVKM. The source material was PBMCs, sampled before TCRalphabeta/CD19-depleted stem cell transplant. The chain combines TRBV28 with TRBJ2-2; TRBD1 matches 9 bases. This receptor was identified in a girl aged 2-10 years with aplastic anemia, due to receive a stem cell transplant. Here the CDR3 DNA reads TGTGCCTACCGGGTGGGACAGGGCCTAACCGGGGAGCTGTTTTTT. Translating gives CAYRVGQGLTGELFF.